Below are 3 T cell receptor beta chains sequenced from a single sample in a study of OX40 agonist ivuxolimab in advanced cancers. Preparation of the library involved the immunoSEQ multiplex PCR assay. TCRdb obtained this table from immuneACCESS and retained in-frame rearrangements with V and J assigned. These tables miss some clones; where compared with another copy, unresolved V genes account for less than half of the shortfall, and the remainder is unexplained. This sample holds around 63,000 clones; roughly 90% were observed only once. The biggest ten clones account for approximately 1.1% of the sample. This sample comprised CD4+ or CD8+ T cells sorted from blood, obtained in a trial of the OX40 agonist ivuxolimab. The receptors stem from an adult with an advanced solid tumor such as melanoma, head and neck, liver or kidney cancer.

J is TRBJ2-5 and V is TRBV30, with 10 bases matching TRBD1. CDR1 is GTSNPN, CDR2 SVGIG, per germline (reference sequence). V dropped 3 bases and J dropped 2; count of bases not matched to a gene: 6. This CDR3 comprises 15 residues. CDR3 amino acids: CAWSLRTGGQETQYF. As DNA, the CDR3 is TGTGCCTGGAGCCTACGGACAGGGGGACAAGAGACCCAGTACTTC. Full variable domain (outside the CDR3, taken from reference TRBV30 and TRBJ2-5): SQTIHQWPATLVQPVGSPLSLECTVEGTSNPNLYWYRQAAGRGLQLLFYSVGIGQISSEVPQNLSASRPQDRQFILSSKKLLLSDSGFYLCAWSLRTGGQETQYFGPGTRLLVL.

The V gene is TRBV6-6, the J gene TRBJ1-2; maybe TRBD1 (6 bases). The germline V and J ends were trimmed by 5 bases and 6 bases, with 10 bases remaining between them. CDR3 length: 12 residues. The V gene's germline CDR1 is MNHNY and CDR2 SVGAGI (reference sequence). The CDR3 DNA sequence: TGTGCCAGCAGTCCCAGACAGGATGGCTACACCTTC. This translates into CASSPRQDGYTF.

The rearrangement joins TRBV18 to TRBJ1-2; no definite D call. V gave up 2 bases and J gave up 0 bases, with 13 bases separating them. CDR1 is KGHSH, CDR2 LQKENI, per germline. This CDR3 has 16 amino acids. The CDR3 DNA reads as TGTGCCAGCTCACCAGTCCAGAGCCCCACTAACTATGGCTACACCTTC. Amino acids: CASSPVQSPTNYGYTF.